Sequencing of this T cell receptor beta chain was carried out in a study of CD8 T cells in Susac syndrome (dated by TCRdb to between 2018 and 2020). Regarding the research as a whole: Among the Susac syndrome patients who were sequenced, clinically active disease was present in five or six and clinical remission was observed in fewer than 10. Susac syndrome patients were therapy-naive, on corticosteroids (some also receiving IVIg), or on IVIg alone at blood withdrawal. Whether CD8+ T cell activation and differentiation in Susac syndrome was antigen driven was tested using repertoire sequencing.

Reading from cysteine to phenylalanine, the CDR3 counts 13 amino acids. Just CDR3 DNA is preserved here, 39 bases in frame from base 1. Between the V and J ends, shortened by 6 bases and 8 bases respectively, the junction contains 16 bases. Based on the germline V gene (reference sequence), the CDR1 and CDR2 sequences are DFQATT and SNEGSKA. RNA was extracted with the RNeasy kit and 0.5 to 1 ug was reverse transcribed using random hexamers. TCR beta CDR3 regions were amplified with the immunoSEQ multiplex PCR assay covering 54 Vbeta and 13 Jbeta segments. PCR amplification bias was corrected by using a synthetic template baseline for primer optimization and computational correction. Turning to the authors' computational methods: Only productive sequences were kept, with reads annotated to V, D and J genes according to IMGT and analyzed in immunoSEQ Analyzer. Clonality was calculated as one minus the Shannon entropy normalized by log2 of the number of productive unique sequences. For each patient and control, public and private clones were evaluated among the 100 most prevalent clones. Clones were defined as Susac-specific if absent from the healthy and MS cohorts, from 1052 published viral clones and from other ImmuneACCESS disease sequences. The public reads were reanalyzed by TCRdb: fastp trimming at Q25, MiXCR alignment, in-frame beta chains only. Each CDR3 protein gets just one entry, which takes the most common genes and DNA from the rows behind it. TCRdb's processing, not the authors', yielded these V and J calls. The sample yields around 190,000 distinct CDR3 sequences; roughly 92% were counted once. The ten largest account for 0.12% of the sample.

What the study reported, not specific to this receptor: The number of individuals in the TCR sequencing and HLA analysis was recognized as being relatively small. In the CD4+ T cell repertoire of Susac syndrome patients, clonal expansion was not detected.

Note on this clonotype: No cognate antigen has been identified for it. Base quality data are lacking; no much larger clone is found one base away.

Peripheral blood CD8+ and CD4+ T cells from healthy donors, Susac syndrome patients and multiple sclerosis patients were profiled using high-throughput TCR beta sequencing. Susac syndrome patients met recently defined diagnostic criteria for definite or probable disease. Bulk CD8+ and CD4+ T cells were purified by magnetic negative isolation, whereas CD8+ TEMRA cells were enriched by FACS. Blood was collected in EDTA tubes and processed within 24 hours, with PBMCs isolated through density gradient centrifugation. PBMCs intended for TCR sequencing were cryopreserved in liquid nitrogen and thawed later in a water bath at 37 degrees C. Purity of sorted or isolated CD4+, CD8+ and CD8+ TEMRA cells was at least 90%.

Sequencing used CD4+ T cells from PBMCs. Recombination linked TRBV20-1 to TRBJ1-4; TRBD1 is perhaps the D gene, given 6 matching bases. The TCR sequence derives from a human donor with Susac syndrome. The CDR3 protein sequence reads: CSASRRGQEKLFF. The DNA sequence is as follows: TGCAGTGCGAGCCGCAGGGGCCAAGAAAAACTGTTTTTT.